This T cell receptor (beta chain) was identified in a study of HIV-infected children after antiretroviral therapy interruption. Study as a whole: All children had CD4+ count above 500 and viral load below 50 copies/ml. Study results and caveats: The CD45RA+ naive sort may contain some EMRA or stem memory cells.

The TCR library was built from RNA with a 3' RACE protocol and unique molecular identifiers. In TCRdb, the 3' RACE reads were re-called with MiXCR into one record per CDR3 protein. Of tens of thousands of distinct CDR3 sequences listed, roughly 4.5% are singletons. Treatment noted: PENTA 11 planned treatment interruption arm or continuous ART arm. This clonotype was detected many times. Its antigen is currently unknown. This CDR3 has 14 amino acids. CDR1 and CDR2 from the germline V gene are SQVTM and ANQGSEA. V shed 6 bases and J shed 0 bases, with 12 bases lying between them. The starting material was CD45RA+ CD4+ T cells from PBMCs, pooled from several time points, obtained from a donor given antiretroviral therapy, either interrupted or continuous. The subset is: naive CD4+ CD45RA+ CD45RO- T cells. The source of this sequence is a pool of human donors with HIV. This chain links TRBV29-1 with TRBJ1-5; D unresolved. CDR3 protein: CSVLTRDSNQPQHF. CDR3 bases: TGCAGCGTCCTCACAAGGGATAGCAATCAGCCCCAGCATTTT.